This T cell receptor beta chain was obtained from a study of shared clonotypes between healthy human individuals. Several immunoSEQ plates received, in even portions, the genomic DNA of each subset. The method was immunoSEQ multiplex PCR; TCRdb's version includes in-frame clones alone and lacks a portion of them. The sample lists about 490,000 clones, 79% seen once, with roughly 12% in the top ten. Participating donors were healthy, HIV-negative adults free of recent acute infections or vaccinations. Unsorted samples used tens of millions of PBMCs for genomic DNA. This clone was found a few times. Sample: PBMCs. The origin of this receptor is a middle-aged woman in good health. Some clones in this sample may be carry-over from other donors' samples.

CDR3 sequence (DNA): TGTGCCTTTAGGGGGGGCTACGAGCAGTACTTC. Its translation is CAFRGGYEQYF. J is TRBJ2-7 and V is TRBV30, with D maybe TRBD2 (7 bases). The germline V gene encodes CDR1 GTSNPN and CDR2 SVGIG (reference sequence). The CDR3 contains 11 residues. V lost 7 bases and J lost 3, with 10 bases in between. The whole variable domain, filled in from reference TRBV30 and TRBJ2-7, reads SQTIHQWPATLVQPVGSPLSLECTVEGTSNPNLYWYRQAAGRGLQLLFYSVGIGQISSEVPQNLSASRPQDRQFILSSKKLLLSDSGFYLCAFRGGYEQYFGPGTRLTVT.